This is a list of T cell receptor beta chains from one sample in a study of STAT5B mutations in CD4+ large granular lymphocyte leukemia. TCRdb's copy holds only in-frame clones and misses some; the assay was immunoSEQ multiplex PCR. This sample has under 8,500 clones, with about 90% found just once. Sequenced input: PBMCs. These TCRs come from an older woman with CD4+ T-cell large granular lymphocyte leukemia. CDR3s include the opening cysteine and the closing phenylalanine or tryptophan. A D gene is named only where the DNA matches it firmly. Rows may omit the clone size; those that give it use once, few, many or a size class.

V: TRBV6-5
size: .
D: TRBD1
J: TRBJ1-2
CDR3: CASSYGTGEQNYGYTF
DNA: TGTGCCAGCAGTTACGGGACAGGGGAACAAAACTATGGCTACACCTTC

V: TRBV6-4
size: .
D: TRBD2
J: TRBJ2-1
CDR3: CASSQSPSGSYNEQFF
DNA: TGTGCCAGCAGTCAGAGTCCTAGCGGGAGCTACAATGAGCAGTTCTTC

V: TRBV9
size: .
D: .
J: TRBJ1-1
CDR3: CASSGVTRGMNTEAFF
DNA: TGTGCCAGCAGCGGAGTAACTAGGGGTATGAACACTGAAGCTTTCTTT

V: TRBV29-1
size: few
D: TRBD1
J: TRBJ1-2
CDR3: CSIGQGDRGYTF
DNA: TGCAGCATCGGACAGGGGGATCGTGGCTACACCTTC

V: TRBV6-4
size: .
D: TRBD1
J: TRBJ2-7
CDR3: CASSESGTGNSYEQYF
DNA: TGTGCCAGCAGTGAGTCCGGGACAGGGAATTCTTACGAGCAGTACTTC

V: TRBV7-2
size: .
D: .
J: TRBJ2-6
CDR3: CASSSRYGAGANVLTF
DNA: TGTGCCAGCAGCTCCCGCTACGGGGCTGGGGCCAACGTCCTGACTTTC

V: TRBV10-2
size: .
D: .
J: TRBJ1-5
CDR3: CASSESLGHQPQHF
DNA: TGCGCCAGCAGTGAGTCGTTGGGCCATCAGCCCCAGCATTTT

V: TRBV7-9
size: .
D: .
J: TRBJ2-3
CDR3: CASTQTDTQYF
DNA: TGTGCCAGCACCCAGACAGATACGCAGTATTTT

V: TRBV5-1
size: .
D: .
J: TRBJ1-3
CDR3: CASSSGDWRGGSGNTIYF
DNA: TGCGCCAGCAGCTCGGGTGACTGGCGGGGGGGCTCTGGAAACACCATATATTTT

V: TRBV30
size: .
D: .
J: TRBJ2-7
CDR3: CAWRRGPYEQYF
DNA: TGTGCCTGGAGAAGGGGTCCCTACGAGCAGTACTTC

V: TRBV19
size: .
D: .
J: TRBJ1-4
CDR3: CASKGGTQNEKLFF
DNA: TGTGCCAGTAAAGGGGGGACGCAAAATGAAAAACTGTTTTTT

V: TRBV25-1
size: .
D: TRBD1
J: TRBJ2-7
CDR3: CASSDQQGARYEQYF
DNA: TGTGCCAGCAGTGATCAACAGGGGGCGAGATACGAGCAGTACTTC

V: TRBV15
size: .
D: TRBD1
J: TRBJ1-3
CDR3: CATSKGQALSGNTIYF
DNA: TGTGCCACCAGCAAGGGACAGGCCCTTTCTGGAAACACCATATATTTT

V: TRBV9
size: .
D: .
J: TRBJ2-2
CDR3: CAGSVGGGANTGELFF
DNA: TGTGCCGGCAGCGTGGGGGGAGGAGCGAACACCGGGGAGCTGTTTTTT

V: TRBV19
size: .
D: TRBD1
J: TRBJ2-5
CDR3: CASSRGTGVGETQYF
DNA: TGTGCCAGTAGTAGAGGGACAGGGGTCGGAGAGACCCAGTACTTC

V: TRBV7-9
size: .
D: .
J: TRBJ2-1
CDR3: CASSLGRGSHNEQFF
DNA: TGTGCCAGCAGCTTAGGACGGGGCAGCCACAATGAGCAGTTCTTC

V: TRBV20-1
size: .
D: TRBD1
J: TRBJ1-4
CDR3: CSARGEKLFF
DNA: TGCAGTGCCAGGGGGGAAAAACTGTTTTTT

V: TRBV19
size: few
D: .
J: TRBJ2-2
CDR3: CASSMGRDTGELFF
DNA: TGTGCCAGTAGTATGGGCCGGGACACCGGGGAGCTGTTTTTT

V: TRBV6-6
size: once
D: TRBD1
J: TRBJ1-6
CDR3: CASSYGTENSPLHF
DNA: TGTGCCAGCAGTTACGGGACAGAGAATTCACCCCTCCACTTT

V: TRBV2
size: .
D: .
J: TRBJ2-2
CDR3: CASSEQGALNTGELFF
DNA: TGTGCCAGCAGTGAACAGGGTGCCTTAAACACCGGGGAGCTGTTTTTT

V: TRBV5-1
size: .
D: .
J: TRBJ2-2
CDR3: CASSLATSVNTGELFF
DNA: TGCGCCAGCAGCTTGGCGACCTCTGTTAACACCGGGGAGCTGTTTTTT

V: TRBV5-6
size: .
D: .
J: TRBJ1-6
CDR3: CASSFRDRDNSPLHF
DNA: TGTGCCAGCAGCTTCCGGGACCGCGATAATTCACCCCTCCACTTT

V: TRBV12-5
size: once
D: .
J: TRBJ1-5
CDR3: CASVGGEGRNQPQHF
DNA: TGTGCTAGTGTTGGGGGGGAGGGGAGAAATCAGCCCCAGCATTTT

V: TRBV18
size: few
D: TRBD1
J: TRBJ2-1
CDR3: CASSRGPLRQGGNEQFF
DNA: TGTGCCAGCTCACGGGGGCCCCTACGACAGGGGGGCAATGAGCAGTTCTTC

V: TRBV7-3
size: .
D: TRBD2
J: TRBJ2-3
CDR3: CASSSLPSGGSTDTQYF
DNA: TGTGCCAGCAGCTCCCTCCCTAGCGGGGGGAGCACAGATACGCAGTATTTT

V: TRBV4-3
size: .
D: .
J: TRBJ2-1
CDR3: CASSQEGGSYNEQFF
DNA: TGCGCCAGCAGCCAAGAGGGGGGCTCCTACAATGAGCAGTTCTTC

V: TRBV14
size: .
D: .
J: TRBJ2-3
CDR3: CASSQADLRTQYF
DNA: TGTGCCAGCAGCCAAGCAGACCTTCGGACGCAGTATTTT

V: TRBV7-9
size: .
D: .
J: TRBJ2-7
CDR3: CASSPKLRVGSEQYF
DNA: TGTGCCAGCAGCCCAAAGTTGCGGGTCGGGTCCGAGCAGTACTTC

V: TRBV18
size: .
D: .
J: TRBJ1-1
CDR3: CASSPTEGLNTEAFF
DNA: TGTGCCAGCTCACCGACTGAGGGCCTCAACACTGAAGCTTTCTTT

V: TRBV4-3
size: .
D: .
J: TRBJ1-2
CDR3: CASSHPDSYGYTF
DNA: TGCGCCAGCAGCCACCCCGACAGCTATGGCTACACCTTC

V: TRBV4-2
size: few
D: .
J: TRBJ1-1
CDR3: CASSRDGSGNTEAFF
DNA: TGTGCCAGCAGCCGAGATGGGTCGGGGAACACTGAAGCTTTCTTT

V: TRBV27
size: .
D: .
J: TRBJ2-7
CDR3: CASSPTPVPGRLYEQYF
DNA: TGTGCCAGCAGCCCCACCCCCGTACCAGGGCGATTATACGAGCAGTACTTC

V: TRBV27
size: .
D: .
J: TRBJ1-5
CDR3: CASSLSGQLSNQPQHF
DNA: TGTGCCAGCAGTTTATCGGGGCAGCTTAGCAATCAGCCCCAGCATTTT

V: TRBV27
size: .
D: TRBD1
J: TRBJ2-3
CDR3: CASNPGRGRDTQYF
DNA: TGTGCCAGCAACCCTGGTAGGGGGCGGGATACGCAGTATTTT

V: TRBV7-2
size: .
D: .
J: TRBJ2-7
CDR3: CASSLVAYEQYF
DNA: TGTGCCAGCAGCTTAGTGGCCTACGAGCAGTACTTC

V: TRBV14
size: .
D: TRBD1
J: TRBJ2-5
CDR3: CASSLTGGILETQYF
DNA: TGTGCCAGCAGCCTGACAGGGGGAATCTTAGAGACCCAGTACTTC

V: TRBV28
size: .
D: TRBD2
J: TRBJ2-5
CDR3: CASKERGGWETQYF
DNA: TGTGCCAGCAAGGAGCGGGGGGGCTGGGAGACCCAGTACTTC

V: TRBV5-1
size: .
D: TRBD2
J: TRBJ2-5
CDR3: CASSWGGDQETQYF
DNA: TGCGCCAGCAGCTGGGGGGGTGACCAAGAGACCCAGTACTTC

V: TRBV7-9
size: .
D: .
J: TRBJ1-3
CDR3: CASSLGQSGNTIYF
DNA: TGTGCCAGCAGCTTAGGACAATCTGGAAACACCATATATTTT

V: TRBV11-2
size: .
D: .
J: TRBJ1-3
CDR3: CASSLRARAGSGNTIYF
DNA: TGTGCCAGCAGCTTAAGAGCGCGGGCTGGGTCTGGAAACACCATATATTTT

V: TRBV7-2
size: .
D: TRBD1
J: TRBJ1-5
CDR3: CASSLDRGQPQHF
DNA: TGTGCCAGCAGCTTAGACAGGGGCCAGCCCCAGCATTTT

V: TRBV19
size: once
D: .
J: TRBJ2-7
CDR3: CASKKGPGVSYEQYF
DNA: TGTGCCAGTAAAAAAGGCCCGGGGGTATCCTACGAGCAGTACTTC

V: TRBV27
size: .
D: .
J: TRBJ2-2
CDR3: CASSLGAGVPGELFF
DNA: TGTGCCAGCAGTTTAGGAGCAGGGGTTCCCGGGGAGCTGTTTTTT

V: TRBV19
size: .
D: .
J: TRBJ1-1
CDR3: CASSISGAEAFF
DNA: TGTGCCAGTAGTATTTCAGGGGCTGAAGCTTTCTTT

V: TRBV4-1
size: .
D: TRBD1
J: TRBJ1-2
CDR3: CASSQGAGQGEVYGYTF
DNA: TGCGCCAGCAGCCAAGGGGCGGGACAGGGAGAGGTCTATGGCTACACCTTC

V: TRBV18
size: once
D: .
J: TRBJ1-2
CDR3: CASSPDVQYGYTF
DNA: TGTGCCAGCTCACCGGACGTCCAGTATGGCTACACCTTC

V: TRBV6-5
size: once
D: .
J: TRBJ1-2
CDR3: CASSNTGLYGYTF
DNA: TGTGCCAGCAGCAACACAGGACTTTATGGCTACACCTTC

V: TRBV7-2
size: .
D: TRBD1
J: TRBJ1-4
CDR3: CASSLVGQPNEKLFF
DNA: TGTGCCAGCAGCTTAGTGGGACAGCCAAATGAAAAACTGTTTTTT

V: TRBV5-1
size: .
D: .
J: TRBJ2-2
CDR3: CASSLTSSTNTGELFF
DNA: TGCGCCAGCAGCTTGACTAGCAGTACGAACACCGGGGAGCTGTTTTTT

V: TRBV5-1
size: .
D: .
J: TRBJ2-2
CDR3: CASSVTSNTGELFF
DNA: TGCGCCAGCAGCGTGACTTCGAACACCGGGGAGCTGTTTTTT

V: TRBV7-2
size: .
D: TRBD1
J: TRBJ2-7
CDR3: CASSLVGTGVYEQYF
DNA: TGTGCCAGCAGCTTAGTAGGGACAGGGGTCTACGAGCAGTACTTC

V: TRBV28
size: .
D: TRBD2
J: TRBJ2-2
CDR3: CASRGTSGGATGELFF
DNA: TGTGCCAGCAGGGGAACTAGCGGGGGGGCCACCGGGGAGCTGTTTTTT

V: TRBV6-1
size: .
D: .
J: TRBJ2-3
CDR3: CASRQQPTSTDTQYF
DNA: TGTGCCAGCAGGCAACAGCCGACTAGCACAGATACGCAGTATTTT

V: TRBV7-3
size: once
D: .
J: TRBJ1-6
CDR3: CASSLFAGNSPLHF
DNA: TGTGCCAGCAGCTTATTTGCGGGGAACTCACCCCTCCACTTT

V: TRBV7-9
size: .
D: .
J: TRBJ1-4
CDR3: CASSRGGGPHEKLFF
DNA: TGTGCCAGCAGCCGAGGAGGAGGGCCCCATGAAAAACTGTTTTTT